The clone carrying this T cell receptor beta chain was found many times. Its antigen is currently unknown. This sample was taken from a study of neurological immune-mediated disorders. The authors made cDNA by 5'RACE with 10-nucleotide random UMIs. TCRdb used MiXCR to reprocess the 5' RACE reads, holding one entry per CDR3 protein. The data show approximately 44,000 distinct CDR3 sequences, with about 5.6% seen just once and about 1.3% held by the top ten. The study's findings and limits: While HTLV-1-associated myelopathy showed the greatest TCR clonal expansion, multiple sclerosis showed the least, falling below healthy controls. The expanded clones of different subjects shared no CDR3 amino acid sequences (suggesting private repertoires in all groups).

The clonotype comes from a woman between 18 and 29 years old with multiple sclerosis. Sequenced: CD4+ T cells from blood.

CDR3 sequence reads: CASSAAWTSYEQYF. CDR3 bases: TGCGCCAGCAGCGCGGCTTGGACTTCGTACGAGCAGTACTTC. The chain couples TRBV5-1 to TRBJ2-7, with a weak D call TRBD2 (5 bases). CDR3 length: 14 amino acids. Trimming removed 4 bases at V and 4 bases at J, with 15 bases between. CDR1 SGHRS and CDR2 YFSETQ come from the germline V gene.